The 5 T cell receptor beta chains listed next were all sequenced from one sample in a study of cytomegalovirus exposure and HLA in healthy donors (dated by TCRdb to 2016 to 2017). The receptor library was made with the immunoSEQ multiplex PCR assay. The multiplex PCR relied on a mix of 60 forward primers for TCR Vbeta segments and 13 reverse primers for TCR Jbeta segments. As stored in TCRdb, this immuneACCESS dataset retains in-frame rearrangements with V and J assigned. A fraction of the clones does not appear; measured against another copy, unresolved V genes explain less than half of the discrepancy, and the remainder lacks a known reason. This sample has 120,000 or so clones in its table, and approximately 78% of those were observed once. Of the sample, approximately 8.2% is held by the ten largest clones. Sample: PBMCs. The receptors were sampled from a middle-aged woman in good health and CMV-seropositive.

This clone has just a few counts. The chain employs TRBV9 and TRBJ1-5; D not certain. Germline V gives CDR1 SGDLS, CDR2 YYNGEE. The CDR3 is 15 amino acids. V lost 0 bases, J lost 0 bases, and 7 bases lay in between. The DNA for the CDR3 is TGTGCCAGCAGCGTAGGAGGGAATAGCAATCAGCCCCAGCATTTT. Encoded protein: CASSVGGNSNQPQHF.

This chain links TRBV7-2 with TRBJ2-7; 9 positions match TRBD2. Per the germline V gene, CDR1 is SGHTA and CDR2 is FQGNSA. This CDR3 has 15 amino acids. Trimming at V came to 5 bases and at J to 2 bases, leaving 7 bases not matched to a gene. CDR3 amino acids: CASSPSSGAAYEQYF. As DNA, the CDR3 is TGTGCCAGCAGCCCCTCTAGCGGGGCAGCCTACGAGCAGTACTTC.

The CDR3 coding sequence is TGTGCCAGCAGCCAAAAAGGAGGCAAGTACTACGAGCAGTACTTC. Translated, it gives CASSQKGGKYYEQYF. V and J are TRBV14 and TRBJ2-7; TRBD2 might be the D (5 bases). CDR1 is SGHDN and CDR2 is FVKESK in the germline V gene. Trimming left V 2 bases short and J 3 bases short, with 14 bases between. This CDR3 is built from 15 residues.

This clone was seen only once. The chain recombines TRBV5-1 with TRBJ1-5; D is uncertain. Germline CDR1 and CDR2: SGHRS and YFSETQ. With 0 bases removed from V and 5 bases from J, the gap between germline ends came to 6 bases. The CDR3 has 13 amino acids. This CDR3 reads CASSLASDQPQHF. CDR3 nucleotides: TGCGCCAGCAGCTTGGCCTCTGATCAGCCCCAGCATTTT.

The V gene is TRBV5-1, the J gene TRBJ1-2; D call uncertain. Trimming took off 0 bases at V and 9 bases at J, with 12 bases between the two ends. CDR3 length: 13 residues. The germline V gene encodes CDR1 SGHRS and CDR2 YFSETQ. The CDR3 region has the DNA TGCGCCAGCAGCTTGGGGCGGGGAGATAGCTACACCTTC. Protein product: CASSLGRGDSYTF.